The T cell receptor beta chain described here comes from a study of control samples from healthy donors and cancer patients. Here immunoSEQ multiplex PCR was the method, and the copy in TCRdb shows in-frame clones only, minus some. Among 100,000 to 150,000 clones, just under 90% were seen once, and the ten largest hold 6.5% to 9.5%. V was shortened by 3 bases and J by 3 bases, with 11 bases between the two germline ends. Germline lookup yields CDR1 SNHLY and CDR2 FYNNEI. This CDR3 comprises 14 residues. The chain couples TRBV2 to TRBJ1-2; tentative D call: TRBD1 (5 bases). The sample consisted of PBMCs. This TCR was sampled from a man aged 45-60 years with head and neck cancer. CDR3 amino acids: CASSESGADYGYTF. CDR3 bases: TGTGCCAGCAGTGAGAGTGGGGCGGACTATGGCTACACCTTC.